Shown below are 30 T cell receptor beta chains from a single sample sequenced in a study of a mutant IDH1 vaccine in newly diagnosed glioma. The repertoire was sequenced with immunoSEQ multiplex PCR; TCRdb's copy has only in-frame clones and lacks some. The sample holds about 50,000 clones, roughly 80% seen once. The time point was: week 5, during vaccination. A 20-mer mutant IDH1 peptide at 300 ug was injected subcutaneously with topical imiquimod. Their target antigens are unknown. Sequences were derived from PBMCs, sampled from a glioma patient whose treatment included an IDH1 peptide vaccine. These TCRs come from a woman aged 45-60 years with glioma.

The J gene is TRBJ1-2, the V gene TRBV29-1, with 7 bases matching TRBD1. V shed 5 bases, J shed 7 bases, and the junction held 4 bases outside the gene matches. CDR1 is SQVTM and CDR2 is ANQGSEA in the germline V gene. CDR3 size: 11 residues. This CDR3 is CSVLQGTGYTF. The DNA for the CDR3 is TGCAGCGTTTTACAGGGGACTGGCTACACCTTC.

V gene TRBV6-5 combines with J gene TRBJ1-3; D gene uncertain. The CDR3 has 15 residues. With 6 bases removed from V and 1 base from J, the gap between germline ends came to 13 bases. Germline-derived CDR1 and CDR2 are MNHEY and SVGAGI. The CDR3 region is CASRPPGASGNTIYF. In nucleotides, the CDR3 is TGTGCCAGCAGACCACCGGGAGCATCTGGAAACACCATATATTTT.

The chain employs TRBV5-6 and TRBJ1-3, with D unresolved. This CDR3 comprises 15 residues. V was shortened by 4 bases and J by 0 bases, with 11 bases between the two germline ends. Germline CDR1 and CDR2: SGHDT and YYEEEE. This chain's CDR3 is CASSGRWLSGNTIYF. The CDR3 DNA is TGTGCCAGCAGCGGGAGGTGGCTCTCTGGAAACACCATATATTTT.

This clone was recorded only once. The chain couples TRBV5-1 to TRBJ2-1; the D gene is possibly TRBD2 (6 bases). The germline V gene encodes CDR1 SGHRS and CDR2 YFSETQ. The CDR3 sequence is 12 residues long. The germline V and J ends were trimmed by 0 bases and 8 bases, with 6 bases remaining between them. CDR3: CASSLGRDEQFF. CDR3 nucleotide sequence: TGCGCCAGCAGCTTGGGGAGGGATGAGCAGTTCTTC. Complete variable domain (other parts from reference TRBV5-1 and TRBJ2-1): KAGVTQTPRYLIKTRGQQVTLSCSPISGHRSVSWYQQTPGQGLQFLFEYFSETQRNKGNFPGRFSGRQFSNSRSEMNVSTLELGDSALYLCASSLGRDEQFFGPGTRLTVL.

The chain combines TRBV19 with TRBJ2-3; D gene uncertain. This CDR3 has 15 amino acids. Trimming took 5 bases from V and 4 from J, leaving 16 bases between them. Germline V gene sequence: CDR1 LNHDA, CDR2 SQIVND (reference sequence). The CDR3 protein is CASSSDTSTADTQYF. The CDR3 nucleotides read TGTGCCAGTAGTTCCGACACCAGCACCGCAGATACGCAGTATTTT. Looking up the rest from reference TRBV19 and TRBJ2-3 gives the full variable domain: DGGITQSPKYLFRKEGQNVTLSCEQNLNHDAMYWYRQDPGQGLRLIYYSQIVNDFQKGDIAEGYSVSREKKESFPLTVTSAQKNPTAFYLCASSSDTSTADTQYFGPGTRLTVL.

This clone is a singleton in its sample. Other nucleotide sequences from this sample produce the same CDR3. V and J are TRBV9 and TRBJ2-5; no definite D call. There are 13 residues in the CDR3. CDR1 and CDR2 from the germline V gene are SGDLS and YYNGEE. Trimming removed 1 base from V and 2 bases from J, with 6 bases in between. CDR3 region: CASSVSQQETQYF. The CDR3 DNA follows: TGTGCCAGCAGCGTATCACAGCAAGAGACCCAGTACTTC.

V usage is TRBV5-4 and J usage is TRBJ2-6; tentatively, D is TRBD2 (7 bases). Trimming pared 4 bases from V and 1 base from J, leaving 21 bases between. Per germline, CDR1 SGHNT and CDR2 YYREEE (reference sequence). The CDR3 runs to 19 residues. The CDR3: CASSLGIGGGKSGANVLTF. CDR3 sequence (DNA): TGTGCCAGCAGCCTTGGAATAGGGGGGGGAAAGTCTGGGGCCAACGTCCTGACTTTC.

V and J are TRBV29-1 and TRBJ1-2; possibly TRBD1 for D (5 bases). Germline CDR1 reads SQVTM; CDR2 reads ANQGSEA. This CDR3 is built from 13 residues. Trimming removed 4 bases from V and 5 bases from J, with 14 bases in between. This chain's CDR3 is CSVVGREEYGYTF. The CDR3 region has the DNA TGCAGCGTTGTAGGCAGGGAAGAATATGGCTACACCTTC.

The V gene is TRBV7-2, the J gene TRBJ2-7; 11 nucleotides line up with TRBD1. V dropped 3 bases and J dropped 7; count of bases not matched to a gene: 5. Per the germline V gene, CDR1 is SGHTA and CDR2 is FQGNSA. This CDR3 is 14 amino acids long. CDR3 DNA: TGTGCCAGCAGCTTCGGACAGGGGGCTCGGGAGCAGTACTTC. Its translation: CASSFGQGAREQYF.

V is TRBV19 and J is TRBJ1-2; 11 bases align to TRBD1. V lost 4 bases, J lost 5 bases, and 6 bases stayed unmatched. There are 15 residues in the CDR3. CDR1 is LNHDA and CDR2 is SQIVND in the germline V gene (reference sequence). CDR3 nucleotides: TGTGCCAGTAGTACTTCCGGGACAGGGGGATATGGCTACACCTTC. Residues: CASSTSGTGGYGYTF.

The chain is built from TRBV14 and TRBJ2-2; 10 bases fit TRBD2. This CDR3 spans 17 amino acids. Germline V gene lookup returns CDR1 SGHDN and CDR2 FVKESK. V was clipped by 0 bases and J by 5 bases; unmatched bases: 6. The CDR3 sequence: CASSQDRLAGETGELFF. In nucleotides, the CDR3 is TGTGCCAGCAGCCAAGATCGCCTAGCGGGGGAGACCGGGGAGCTGTTTTTT.

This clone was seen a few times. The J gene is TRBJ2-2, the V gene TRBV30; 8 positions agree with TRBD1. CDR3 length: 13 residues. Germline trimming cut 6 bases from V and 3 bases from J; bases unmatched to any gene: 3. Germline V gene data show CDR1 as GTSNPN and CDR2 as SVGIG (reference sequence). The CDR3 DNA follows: TGTGCCTGTTCGACAGGGGACACCGGGGAGCTGTTTTTT. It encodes CACSTGDTGELFF.

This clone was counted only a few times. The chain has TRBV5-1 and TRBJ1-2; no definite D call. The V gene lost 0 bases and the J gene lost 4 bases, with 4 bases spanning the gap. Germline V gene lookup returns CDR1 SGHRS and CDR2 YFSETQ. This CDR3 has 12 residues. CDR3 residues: CASSLEGYGYTF. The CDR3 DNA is TGCGCCAGCAGCTTGGAGGGCTATGGCTACACCTTC.

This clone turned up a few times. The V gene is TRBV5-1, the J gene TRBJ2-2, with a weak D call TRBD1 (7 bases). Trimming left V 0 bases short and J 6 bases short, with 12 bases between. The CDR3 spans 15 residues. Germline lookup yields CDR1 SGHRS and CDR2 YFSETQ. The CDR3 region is CASSLVQGEAGELFF. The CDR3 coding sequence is TGCGCCAGCAGCTTGGTTCAGGGGGAGGCCGGGGAGCTGTTTTTT.

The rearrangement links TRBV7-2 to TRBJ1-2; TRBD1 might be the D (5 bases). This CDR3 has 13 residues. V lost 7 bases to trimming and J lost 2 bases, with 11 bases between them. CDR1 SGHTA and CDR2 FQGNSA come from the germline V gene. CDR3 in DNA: TGTGCCAGCACCCGACAGCTCAACTATGGCTACACCTTC. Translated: CASTRQLNYGYTF.

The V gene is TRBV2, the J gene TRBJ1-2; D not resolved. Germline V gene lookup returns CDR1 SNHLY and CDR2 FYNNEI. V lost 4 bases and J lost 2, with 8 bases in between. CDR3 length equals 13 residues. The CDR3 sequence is CASSVRENYGYTF. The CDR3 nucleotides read TGTGCCAGCAGTGTACGGGAAAACTATGGCTACACCTTC.

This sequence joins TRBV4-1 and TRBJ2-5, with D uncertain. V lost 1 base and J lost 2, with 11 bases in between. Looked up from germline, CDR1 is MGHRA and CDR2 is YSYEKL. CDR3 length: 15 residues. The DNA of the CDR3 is TGCGCCAGCAGCCAAGTTTCTAACTTGCAAGAGACCCAGTACTTC. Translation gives CASSQVSNLQETQYF.

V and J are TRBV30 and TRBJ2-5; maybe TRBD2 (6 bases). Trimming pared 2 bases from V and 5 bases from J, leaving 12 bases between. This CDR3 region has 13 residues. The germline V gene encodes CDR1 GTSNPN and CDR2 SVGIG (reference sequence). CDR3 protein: CAWSSPRGETQYF. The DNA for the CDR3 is TGTGCCTGGAGTTCTCCTCGGGGGGAGACCCAGTACTTC.

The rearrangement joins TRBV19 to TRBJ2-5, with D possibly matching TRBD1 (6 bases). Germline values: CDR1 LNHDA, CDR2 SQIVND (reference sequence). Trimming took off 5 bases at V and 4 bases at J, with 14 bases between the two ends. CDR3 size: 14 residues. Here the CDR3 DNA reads TGTGCCAGTAGTGAGACGACAGGTCGAGAGACCCAGTACTTC. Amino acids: CASSETTGRETQYF.

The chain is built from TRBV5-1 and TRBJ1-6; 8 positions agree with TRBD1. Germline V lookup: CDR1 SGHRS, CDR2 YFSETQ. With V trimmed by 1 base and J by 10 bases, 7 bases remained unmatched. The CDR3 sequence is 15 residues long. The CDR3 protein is CASSLRTGMYSPLHF. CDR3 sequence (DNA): TGCGCCAGCAGCTTGAGGACAGGGATGTACTCACCCCTCCACTTT.

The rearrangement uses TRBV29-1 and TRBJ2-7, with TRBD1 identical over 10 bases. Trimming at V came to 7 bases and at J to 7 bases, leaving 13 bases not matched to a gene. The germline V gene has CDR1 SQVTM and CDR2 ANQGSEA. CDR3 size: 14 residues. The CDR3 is CSARGDRGTREQYF. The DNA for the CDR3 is TGCAGCGCCCGAGGGGACAGGGGCACACGGGAGCAGTACTTC.

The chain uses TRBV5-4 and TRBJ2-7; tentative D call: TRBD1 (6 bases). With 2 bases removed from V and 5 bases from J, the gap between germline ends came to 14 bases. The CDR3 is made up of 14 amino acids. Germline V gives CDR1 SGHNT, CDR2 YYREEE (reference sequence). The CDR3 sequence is CASSLLTGFNEQYF. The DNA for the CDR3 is TGTGCCAGCAGCTTACTGACAGGTTTTAACGAGCAGTACTTC.

The CDR3 DNA sequence: TGTGCCAGCAGGGAACAGGGGGCAGGTAACTATGGCTACACCTTC. Its translation is CASREQGAGNYGYTF. The chain employs TRBV5-6 and TRBJ1-2; 9 bases match TRBD1. The V and J ends lost 5 bases and 1 base, in that order; junction bases with no gene match: 6. CDR1 and CDR2 (germline): SGHDT, YYEEEE. The CDR3 is 15 amino acids.

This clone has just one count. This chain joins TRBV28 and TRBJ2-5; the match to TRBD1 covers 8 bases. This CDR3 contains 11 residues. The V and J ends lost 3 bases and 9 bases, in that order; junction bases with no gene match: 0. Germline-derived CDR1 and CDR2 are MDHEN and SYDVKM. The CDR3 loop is CASSLDRAQYF. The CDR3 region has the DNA TGTGCCAGCAGTTTGGACAGGGCCCAGTACTTC.

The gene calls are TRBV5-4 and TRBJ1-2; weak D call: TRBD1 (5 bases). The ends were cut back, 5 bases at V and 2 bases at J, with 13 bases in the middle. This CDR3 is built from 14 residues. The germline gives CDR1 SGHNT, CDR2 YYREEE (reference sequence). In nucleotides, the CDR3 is TGTGCCAGCAGACGGGACGGCCTGAACTATGGCTACACCTTC. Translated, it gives CASRRDGLNYGYTF.

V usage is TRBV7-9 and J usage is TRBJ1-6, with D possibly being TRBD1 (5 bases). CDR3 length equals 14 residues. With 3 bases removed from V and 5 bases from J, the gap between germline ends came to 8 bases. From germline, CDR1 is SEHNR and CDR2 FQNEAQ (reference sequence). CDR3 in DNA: TGTGCCAGCAGCTTCTTACAGGATAATTCACCCCTCCACTTT. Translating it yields CASSFLQDNSPLHF.

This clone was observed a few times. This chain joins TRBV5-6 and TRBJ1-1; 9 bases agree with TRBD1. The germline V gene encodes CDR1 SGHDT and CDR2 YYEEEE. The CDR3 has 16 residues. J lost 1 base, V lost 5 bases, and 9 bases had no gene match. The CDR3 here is CASSWGRTGANTEAFF. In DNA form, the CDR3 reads TGTGCCAGCAGTTGGGGGAGGACAGGGGCGAACACTGAAGCTTTCTTT. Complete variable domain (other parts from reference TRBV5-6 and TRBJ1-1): DAGVTQSPTHLIKTRGQQVTLRCSPKSGHDTVSWYQQALGQGPQFIFQYYEEEERQRGNFPDRFSGHQFPNYSSELNVNALLLGDSALYLCASSWGRTGANTEAFFGQGTRLTVV.

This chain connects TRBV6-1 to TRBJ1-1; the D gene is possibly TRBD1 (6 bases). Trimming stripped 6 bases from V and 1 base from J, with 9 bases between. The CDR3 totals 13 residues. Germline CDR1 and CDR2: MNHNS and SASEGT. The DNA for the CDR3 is TGTGCCAGCAGCTCGACAGGGAACACTGAAGCTTTCTTT. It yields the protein CASSSTGNTEAFF.

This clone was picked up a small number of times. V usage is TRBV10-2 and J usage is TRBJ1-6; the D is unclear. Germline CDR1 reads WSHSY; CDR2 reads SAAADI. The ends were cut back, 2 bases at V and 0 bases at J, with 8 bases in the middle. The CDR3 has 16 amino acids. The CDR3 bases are TGCGCCAGCAGTGAGCGAGGAGGCTCCTATAATTCACCCCTCCACTTT. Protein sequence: CASSERGGSYNSPLHF.

CDR3 region: CASSVPGGTGIGSNQPQHF. CDR3 nucleotides: TGTGCCAGCAGTGTACCCGGGGGGACAGGGATTGGGAGCAATCAGCCCCAGCATTTT. This sequence joins TRBV6-1 and TRBJ1-5; 9 nucleotides agree with TRBD1. The germline CDR1 and CDR2 sequences are MNHNS and SASEGT. With 4 bases clipped from V and 1 base from J, the junction kept 14 bases outside the gene matches. The CDR3 length is 19 residues.